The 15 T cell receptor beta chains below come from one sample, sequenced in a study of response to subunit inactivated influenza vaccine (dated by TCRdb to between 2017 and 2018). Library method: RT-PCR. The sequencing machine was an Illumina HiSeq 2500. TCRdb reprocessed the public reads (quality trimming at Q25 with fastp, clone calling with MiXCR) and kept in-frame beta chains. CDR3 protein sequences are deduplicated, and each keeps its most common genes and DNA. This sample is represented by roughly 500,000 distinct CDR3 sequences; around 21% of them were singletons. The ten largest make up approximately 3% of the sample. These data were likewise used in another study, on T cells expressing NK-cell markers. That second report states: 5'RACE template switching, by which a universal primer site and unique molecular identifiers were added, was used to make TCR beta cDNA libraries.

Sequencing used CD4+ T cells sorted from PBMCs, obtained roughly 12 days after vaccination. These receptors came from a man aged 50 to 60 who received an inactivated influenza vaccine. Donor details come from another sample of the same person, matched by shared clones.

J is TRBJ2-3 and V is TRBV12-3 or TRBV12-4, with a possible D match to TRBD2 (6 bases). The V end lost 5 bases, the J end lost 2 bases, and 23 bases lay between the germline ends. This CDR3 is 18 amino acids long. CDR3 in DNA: TGTGCCAGCAGTGCAGATCTTGCGGTATTAGCGGCCACAGATACGCAGTATTTT. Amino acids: CASSADLAVLAATDTQYF.

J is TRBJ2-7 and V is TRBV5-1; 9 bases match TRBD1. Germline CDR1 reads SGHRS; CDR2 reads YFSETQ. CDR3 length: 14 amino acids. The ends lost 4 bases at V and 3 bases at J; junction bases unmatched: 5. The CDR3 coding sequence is TGCGCCAGCAGCCCGGACAGGGGTCACTACGAGCAGTACTTC. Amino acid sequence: CASSPDRGHYEQYF.

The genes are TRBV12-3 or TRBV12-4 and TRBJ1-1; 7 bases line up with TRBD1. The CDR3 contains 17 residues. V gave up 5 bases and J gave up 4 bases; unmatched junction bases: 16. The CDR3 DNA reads TGTGCCAGCAGTCCAGGGGGTTGGGTAAGAGGGAGCACTGAAGCTTTCTTT. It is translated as CASSPGGWVRGSTEAFF.

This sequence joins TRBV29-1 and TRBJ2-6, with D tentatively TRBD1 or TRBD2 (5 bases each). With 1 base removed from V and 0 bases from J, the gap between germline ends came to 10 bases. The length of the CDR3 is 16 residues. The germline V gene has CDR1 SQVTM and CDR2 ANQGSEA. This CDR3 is CSVEGDRSSGANVLTF. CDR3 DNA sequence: TGCAGCGTTGAAGGGGACCGTAGCTCTGGGGCCAACGTCCTGACTTTC.

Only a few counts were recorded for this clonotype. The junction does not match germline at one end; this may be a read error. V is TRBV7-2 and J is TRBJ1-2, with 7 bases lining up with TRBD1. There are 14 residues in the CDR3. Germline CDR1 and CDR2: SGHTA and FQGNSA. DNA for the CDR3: TGTCCCAGCAGCATTCCGACAGGGAGGGACGGCTACACCTTC. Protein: CPSSIPTGRDGYTF.

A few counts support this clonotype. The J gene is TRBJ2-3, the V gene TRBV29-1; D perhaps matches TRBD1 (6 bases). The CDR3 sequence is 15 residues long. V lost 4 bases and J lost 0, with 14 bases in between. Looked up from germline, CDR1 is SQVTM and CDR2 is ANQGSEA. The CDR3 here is CSVAQGSKSTDTQYF. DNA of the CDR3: TGCAGCGTTGCCCAGGGGAGTAAGAGCACAGATACGCAGTATTTT.

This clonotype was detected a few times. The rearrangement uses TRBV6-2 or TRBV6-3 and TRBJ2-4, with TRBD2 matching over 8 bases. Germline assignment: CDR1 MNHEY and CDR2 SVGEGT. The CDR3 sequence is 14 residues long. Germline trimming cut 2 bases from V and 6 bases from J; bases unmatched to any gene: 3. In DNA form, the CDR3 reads TGTGCCAGCAGTTACGGACTAGCTGCAAACATTCAGTACTTC. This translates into CASSYGLAANIQYF.

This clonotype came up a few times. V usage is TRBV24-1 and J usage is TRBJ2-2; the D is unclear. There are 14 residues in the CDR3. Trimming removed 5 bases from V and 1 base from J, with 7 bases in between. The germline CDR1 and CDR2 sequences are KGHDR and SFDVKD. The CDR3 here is CATSGTVNTGELFF. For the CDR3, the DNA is TGTGCCACCAGTGGGACGGTGAACACCGGGGAGCTGTTTTTT.

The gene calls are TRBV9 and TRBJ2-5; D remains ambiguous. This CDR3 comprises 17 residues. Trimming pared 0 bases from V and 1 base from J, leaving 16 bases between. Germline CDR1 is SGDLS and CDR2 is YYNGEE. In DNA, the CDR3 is TGTGCCAGCAGCGTAGCACCCCGAATGGGTGCCCAAGAGACCCAGTACTTC. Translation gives CASSVAPRMGAQETQYF.

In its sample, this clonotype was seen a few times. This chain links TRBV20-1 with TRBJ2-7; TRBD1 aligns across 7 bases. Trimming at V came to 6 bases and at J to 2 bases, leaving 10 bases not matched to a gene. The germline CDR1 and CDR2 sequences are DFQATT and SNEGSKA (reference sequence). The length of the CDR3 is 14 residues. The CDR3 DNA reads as TGCAGTGCCTTGACAGGGACGATTACCTACGAGCAGTACTTC. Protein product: CSALTGTITYEQYF.

Here the CDR3 DNA reads TGTGCCAGCAGCTCCTCGCGGGCTGGAAACACCATATATTTT. It yields the protein CASSSSRAGNTIYF. The J gene is TRBJ1-3, the V gene TRBV11-2; D call uncertain. V was pared by 4 bases and J by 2 bases, with 9 bases between. Per germline, CDR1 SGHAT and CDR2 FQNNGV. CDR3 length: 14 amino acids.

As DNA, the CDR3 is TGTGCCAGCAGTGCCCGTCTGTCTAGCACAGATACGCAGTATTTT. Protein product: CASSARLSSTDTQYF. The rearrangement joins TRBV6-1 to TRBJ2-3; no definite D call. Trimming took 4 bases from V and 0 from J, leaving 11 bases between them. The CDR3 runs to 15 residues. CDR1 and CDR2 from the germline V gene are MNHNS and SASEGT.

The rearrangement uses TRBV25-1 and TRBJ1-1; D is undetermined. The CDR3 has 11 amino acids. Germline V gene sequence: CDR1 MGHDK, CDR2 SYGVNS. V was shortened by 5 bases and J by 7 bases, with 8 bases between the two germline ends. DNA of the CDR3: TGTGCCAGCAGTAGAGTTGGTGAAGCTTTCTTT. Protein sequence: CASSRVGEAFF.

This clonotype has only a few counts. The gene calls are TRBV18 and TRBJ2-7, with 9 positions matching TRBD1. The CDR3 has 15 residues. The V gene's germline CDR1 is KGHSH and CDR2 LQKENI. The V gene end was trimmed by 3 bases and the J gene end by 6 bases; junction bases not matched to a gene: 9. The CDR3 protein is CASSPPGQGPSEQYF. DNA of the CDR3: TGTGCCAGCTCACCTCCGGGACAGGGTCCCTCCGAGCAGTACTTC.

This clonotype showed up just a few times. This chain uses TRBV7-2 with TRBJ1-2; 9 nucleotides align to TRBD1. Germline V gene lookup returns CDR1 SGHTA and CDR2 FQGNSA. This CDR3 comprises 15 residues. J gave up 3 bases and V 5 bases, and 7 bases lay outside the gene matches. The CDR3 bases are TGTGCCAGCAGCGCCATGGGGACAGGGCACTATGGCTACACCTTC. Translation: CASSAMGTGHYGYTF. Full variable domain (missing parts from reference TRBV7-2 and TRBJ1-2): GAGVSQSPSNKVTEKGKDVELRCDPISGHTALYWYRQSLGQGLEFLIYFQGNSAPDKSGLPSDRFSAERTGGSVSTLTIQRTQQEDSAVYLCASSAMGTGHYGYTFGSGTRLTVV.